The 8 T cell receptor beta chains reported below all come from one sample, sequenced in a study of cytomegalovirus exposure and HLA in healthy donors. Amplification used 60 Vbeta primers and 13 Jbeta primers. Profiled with immunoSEQ multiplex PCR; TCRdb holds only in-frame clones, not every one. Of some 48,000 clones in the sample, about 78% are singletons; the top ten hold roughly 8%. Source material: PBMCs. These receptors all stem from a man younger than 40 in good health and CMV-seropositive.

The gene calls are TRBV18 and TRBJ1-1; 8 nucleotides align to TRBD1. Looked up from germline, CDR1 is KGHSH and CDR2 is LQKENI. This CDR3 spans 15 amino acids. V dropped 6 bases and J dropped 4; count of bases not matched to a gene: 10. The CDR3 DNA reads TGTGCCAGCTCCACGGGGAGAACAGGGGGCACTGAAGCTTTCTTT. The encoded protein is CASSTGRTGGTEAFF.

The rearrangement joins TRBV11-2 to TRBJ2-7; D is perhaps TRBD2 (6 bases). CDR3 size: 13 residues. Germline assignment: CDR1 SGHAT and CDR2 FQNNGV. V was trimmed by 4 bases and J by 6 bases, leaving 13 bases between them. CDR3 sequence (DNA): TGTGCCAGCAGCTCGCGACTAGTGCTCGAGCAGTACTTC. Encoded protein: CASSSRLVLEQYF.

The J gene is TRBJ2-7, the V gene TRBV9; TRBD2 matches at 7 bases. In germline, CDR1 is SGDLS, CDR2 YYNGEE. V shed 1 base and J 3 bases; nucleotides not matched to a gene: 7. The CDR3 spans 15 residues. Here the CDR3 DNA reads TGTGCCAGCAGCGTATCGTCCGCGGGAGACTACGAGCAGTACTTC. It translates to CASSVSSAGDYEQYF.

This clone was recorded a few times. The rearrangement joins TRBV6-5 to TRBJ2-7; 10 bases agree with TRBD1. Germline lookup yields CDR1 MNHEY and CDR2 SVGAGI. The CDR3 consists of 15 residues. The V and J ends lost 6 bases and 7 bases, in that order; junction bases with no gene match: 12. For the CDR3, the DNA is TGTGCCAGCAGCCCCGGGACAGGGGTCCCAGGGGAGCAGTACTTC. It specifies CASSPGTGVPGEQYF.

The chain recombines TRBV7-6 with TRBJ2-7; D gene uncertain. The CDR3 spans 12 residues. V shed 6 bases and J shed 8 bases, with 14 bases lying between them. Germline CDR1 and CDR2: SGHVS and FNYEAQ. The CDR3 reads CASSSGSIKQYF. CDR3 bases: TGTGCCAGCAGTTCCGGGTCGATTAAGCAGTACTTC.

The rearrangement uses TRBV18 and TRBJ2-7, with TRBD1 as a possible D gene (6 bases). Per the germline V gene, CDR1 is KGHSH and CDR2 is LQKENI. This CDR3 is 13 amino acids long. Trimming left V 3 bases short and J 9 bases short, with 15 bases between. The CDR3 nucleotides read TGTGCCAGCTCACCTTCACAGGGAGATCGGCAGTACTTC. Translating gives CASSPSQGDRQYF.

To note about this clone: The same CDR3 is also encoded by other DNA sequences in this sample. The chain uses TRBV9 and TRBJ2-3, with D hard to call. CDR3 size: 11 residues. Germline CDR1 reads SGDLS; CDR2 reads YYNGEE. V lost 0 bases and J 6 bases, leaving 2 bases between the germline ends. CDR3 coding DNA: TGTGCCAGCAGCGTAGCGGATACGCAGTATTTT. Amino acid sequence: CASSVADTQYF.

This chain uses TRBV30 with TRBJ2-7; TRBD1 matches at 7 bases. The CDR3 runs 13 residues. After removal of 0 bases from V and 7 bases from J, the junction contained 6 bases not matched to a gene. Germline V gene lookup returns CDR1 GTSNPN and CDR2 SVGIG (reference sequence). The CDR3 here is CAWSVSGGYEQYF. CDR3 sequence (DNA): TGTGCCTGGAGTGTGTCAGGGGGTTATGAGCAGTACTTC. Combining the CDR3 with reference TRBV30 and TRBJ2-7 gives the whole variable domain SQTIHQWPATLVQPVGSPLSLECTVEGTSNPNLYWYRQAAGRGLQLLFYSVGIGQISSEVPQNLSASRPQDRQFILSSKKLLLSDSGFYLCAWSVSGGYEQYFGPGTRLTVT.